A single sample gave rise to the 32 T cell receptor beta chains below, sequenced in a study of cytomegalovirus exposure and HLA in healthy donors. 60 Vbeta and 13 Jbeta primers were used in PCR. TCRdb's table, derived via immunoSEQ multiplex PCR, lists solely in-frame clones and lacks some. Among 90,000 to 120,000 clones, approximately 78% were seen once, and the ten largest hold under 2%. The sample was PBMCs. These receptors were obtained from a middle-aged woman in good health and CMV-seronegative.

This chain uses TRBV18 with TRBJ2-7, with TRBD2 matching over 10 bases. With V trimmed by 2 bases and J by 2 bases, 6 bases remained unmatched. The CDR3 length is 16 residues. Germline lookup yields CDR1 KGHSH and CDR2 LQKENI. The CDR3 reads CASSPTSLAGTYEQYF. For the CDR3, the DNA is TGTGCCAGCTCACCAACTTCACTAGCGGGGACCTACGAGCAGTACTTC.

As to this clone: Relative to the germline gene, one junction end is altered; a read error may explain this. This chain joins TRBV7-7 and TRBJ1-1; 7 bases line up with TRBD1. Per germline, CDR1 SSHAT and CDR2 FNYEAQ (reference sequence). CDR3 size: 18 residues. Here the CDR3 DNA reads TGTGCTAGCAGCCCCCGTCCGATTGGAGGGGGCCAGGACACTGAAGCTTTCTTT. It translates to CASSPRPIGGGQDTEAFF.

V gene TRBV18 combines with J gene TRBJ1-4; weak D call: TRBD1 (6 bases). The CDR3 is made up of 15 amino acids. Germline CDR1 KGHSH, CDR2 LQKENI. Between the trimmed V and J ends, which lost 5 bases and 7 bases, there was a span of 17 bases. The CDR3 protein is CASSAGGGRREKLFF. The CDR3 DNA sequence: TGTGCCAGCTCAGCCGGGGGGGGGCGCCGTGAAAAACTGTTTTTT.

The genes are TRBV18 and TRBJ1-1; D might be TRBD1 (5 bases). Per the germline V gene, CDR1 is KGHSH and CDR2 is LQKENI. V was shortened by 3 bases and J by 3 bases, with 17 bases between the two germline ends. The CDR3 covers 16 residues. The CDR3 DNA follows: TGTGCCAGCTCACCGGTGGTTCAGGGTGCGTACACTGAAGCTTTCTTT. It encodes CASSPVVQGAYTEAFF.

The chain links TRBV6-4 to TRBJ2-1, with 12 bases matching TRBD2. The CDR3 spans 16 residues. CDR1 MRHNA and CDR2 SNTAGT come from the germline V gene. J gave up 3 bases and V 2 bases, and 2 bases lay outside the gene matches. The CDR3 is CASSDKTSGGYNEQFF. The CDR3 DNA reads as TGTGCCAGCAGTGACAAGACTAGCGGGGGCTACAATGAGCAGTTCTTC.

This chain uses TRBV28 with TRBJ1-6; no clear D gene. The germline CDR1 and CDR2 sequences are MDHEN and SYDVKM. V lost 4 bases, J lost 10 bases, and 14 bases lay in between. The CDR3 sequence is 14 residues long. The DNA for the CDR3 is TGTGCCAGCAGTTCGACATTCGCGGGATCACCCCTCCACTTT. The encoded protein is CASSSTFAGSPLHF.

The CDR3 sequence is CASSGGASPGTDTQYF. The CDR3 coding sequence is TGTGCCAGTAGTGGAGGGGCTAGCCCAGGCACAGATACGCAGTATTTT. This chain joins TRBV19 and TRBJ2-3, with D possibly matching TRBD2 (6 bases). Germline V gene sequence: CDR1 LNHDA, CDR2 SQIVND (reference sequence). Trimming cost V 5 bases and J 1 base, with 16 bases left between them. The CDR3 consists of 16 residues.

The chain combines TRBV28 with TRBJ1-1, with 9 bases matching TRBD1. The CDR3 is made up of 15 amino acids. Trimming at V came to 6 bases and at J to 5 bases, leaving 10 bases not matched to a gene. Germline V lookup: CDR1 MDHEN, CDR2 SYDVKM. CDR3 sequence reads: CASRVRDRDVTEAFF. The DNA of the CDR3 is TGTGCCAGCAGGGTCCGGGACAGGGATGTAACTGAAGCTTTCTTT.

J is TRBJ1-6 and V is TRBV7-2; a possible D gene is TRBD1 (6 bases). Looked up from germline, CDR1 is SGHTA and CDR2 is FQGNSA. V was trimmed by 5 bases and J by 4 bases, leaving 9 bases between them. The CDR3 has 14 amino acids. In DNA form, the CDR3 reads TGTGCCAGCAGCGATGGACAGTATAATTCACCCCTCCACTTT. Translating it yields CASSDGQYNSPLHF.

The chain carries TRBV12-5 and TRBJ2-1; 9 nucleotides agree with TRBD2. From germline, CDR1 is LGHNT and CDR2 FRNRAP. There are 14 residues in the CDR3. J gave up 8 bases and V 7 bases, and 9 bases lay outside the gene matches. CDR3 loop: CASARGSGSHEQFF. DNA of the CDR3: TGTGCTAGTGCCCGGGGTAGCGGGAGTCATGAGCAGTTCTTC.

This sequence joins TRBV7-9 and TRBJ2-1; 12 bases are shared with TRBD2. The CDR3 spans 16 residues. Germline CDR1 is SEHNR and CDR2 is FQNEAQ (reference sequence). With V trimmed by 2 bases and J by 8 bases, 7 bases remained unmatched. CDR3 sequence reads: CASSLKASGRGDEQFF. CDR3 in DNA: TGTGCCAGCAGCTTAAAAGCTAGCGGGAGGGGCGATGAGCAGTTCTTC.

In DNA, the CDR3 is TGTGCCAGCAGCCCGAGCGGGAGGGCCGATCACGAGCAGTACTTC. Protein sequence: CASSPSGRADHEQYF. The chain carries TRBV5-4 and TRBJ2-7, with 10 positions matching TRBD2. V shed 4 bases, J shed 5 bases, and the junction held 9 bases outside the gene matches. Germline V gives CDR1 SGHNT, CDR2 YYREEE (reference sequence). This CDR3 contains 15 residues.

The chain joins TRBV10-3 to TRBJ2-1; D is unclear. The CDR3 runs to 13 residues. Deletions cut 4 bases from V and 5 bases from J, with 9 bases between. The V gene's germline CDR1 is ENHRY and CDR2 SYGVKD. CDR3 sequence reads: CAISGQVDNEQFF. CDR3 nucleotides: TGTGCCATCAGTGGGCAGGTGGACAATGAGCAGTTCTTC.

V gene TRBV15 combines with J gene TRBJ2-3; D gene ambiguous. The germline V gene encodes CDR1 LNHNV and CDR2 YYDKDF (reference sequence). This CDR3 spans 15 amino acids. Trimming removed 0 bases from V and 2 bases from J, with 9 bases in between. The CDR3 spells CATSRDQALTDTQYF. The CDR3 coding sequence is TGTGCCACCAGCAGAGATCAAGCGCTCACAGATACGCAGTATTTT.

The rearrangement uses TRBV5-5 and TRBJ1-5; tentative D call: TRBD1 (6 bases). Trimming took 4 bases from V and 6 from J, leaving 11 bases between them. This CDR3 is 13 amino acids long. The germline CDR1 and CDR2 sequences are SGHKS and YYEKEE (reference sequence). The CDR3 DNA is TGTGCCAGCAGCGCTAGAGGGGGTCAGCCCCAGCATTTT. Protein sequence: CASSARGGQPQHF.

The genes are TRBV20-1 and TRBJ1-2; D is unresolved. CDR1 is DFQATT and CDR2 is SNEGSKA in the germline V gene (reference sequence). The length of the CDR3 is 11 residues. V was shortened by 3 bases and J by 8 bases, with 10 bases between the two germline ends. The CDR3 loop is CSASPGYGYTF. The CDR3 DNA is TGCAGTGCTAGCCCAGGTTACGGCTACACCTTC.

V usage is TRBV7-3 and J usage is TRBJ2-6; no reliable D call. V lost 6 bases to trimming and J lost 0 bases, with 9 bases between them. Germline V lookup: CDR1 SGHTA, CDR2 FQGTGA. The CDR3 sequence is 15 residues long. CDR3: CASSPEISGANVLTF. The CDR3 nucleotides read TGTGCCAGCAGTCCCGAGATCTCTGGGGCCAACGTCCTGACTTTC.

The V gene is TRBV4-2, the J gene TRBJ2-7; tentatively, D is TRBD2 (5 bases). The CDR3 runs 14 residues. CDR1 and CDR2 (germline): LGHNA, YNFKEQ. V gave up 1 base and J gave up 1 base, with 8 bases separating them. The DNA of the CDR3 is TGTGCCAGCAGCCAAGGTGGGGAGTCCTACGAGCAGTACTTC. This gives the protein CASSQGGESYEQYF.

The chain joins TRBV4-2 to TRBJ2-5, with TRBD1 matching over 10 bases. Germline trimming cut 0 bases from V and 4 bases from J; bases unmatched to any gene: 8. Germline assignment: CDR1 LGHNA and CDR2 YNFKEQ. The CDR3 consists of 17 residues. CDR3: CASSQDYRTGGGETQYF. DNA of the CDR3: TGTGCCAGCAGCCAAGATTACCGGACAGGGGGAGGAGAGACCCAGTACTTC.

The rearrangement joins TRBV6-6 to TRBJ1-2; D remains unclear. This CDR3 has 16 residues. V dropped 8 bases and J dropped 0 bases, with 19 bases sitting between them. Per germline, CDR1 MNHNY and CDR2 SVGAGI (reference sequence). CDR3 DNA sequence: TGTGCCAGCGGAAAAGTGGCGGTGGGTCCTAACTATGGCTACACCTTC. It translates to CASGKVAVGPNYGYTF.

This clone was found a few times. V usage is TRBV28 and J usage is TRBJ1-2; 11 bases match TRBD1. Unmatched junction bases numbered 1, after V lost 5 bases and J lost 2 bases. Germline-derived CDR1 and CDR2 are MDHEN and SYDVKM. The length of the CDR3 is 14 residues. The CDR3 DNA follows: TGTGCCAGCAGTGGGACAGGGGGGAACTATGGCTACACCTTC. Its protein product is CASSGTGGNYGYTF.

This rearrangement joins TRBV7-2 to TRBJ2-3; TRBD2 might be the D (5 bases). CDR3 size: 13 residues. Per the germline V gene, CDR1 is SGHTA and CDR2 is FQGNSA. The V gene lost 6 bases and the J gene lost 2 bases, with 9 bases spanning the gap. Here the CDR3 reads CASRPRDTDTQYF. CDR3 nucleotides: TGTGCCAGCAGGCCCCGGGACACAGATACGCAGTATTTT.

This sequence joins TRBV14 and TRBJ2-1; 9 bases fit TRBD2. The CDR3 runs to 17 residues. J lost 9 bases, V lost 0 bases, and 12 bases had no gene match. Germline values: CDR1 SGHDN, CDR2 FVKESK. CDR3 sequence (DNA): TGTGCCAGCAGCCAAGACGCTCGAGCGGGAGGCCATGGTGAGCAGTTCTTC. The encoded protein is CASSQDARAGGHGEQFF.

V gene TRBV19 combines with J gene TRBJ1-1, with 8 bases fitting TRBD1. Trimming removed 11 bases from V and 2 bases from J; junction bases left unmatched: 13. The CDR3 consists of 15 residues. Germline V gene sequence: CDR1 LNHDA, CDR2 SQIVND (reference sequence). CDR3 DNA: TGTGCCGTTAGTGGACAGGGATATCTTAACACTGAAGCTTTCTTT. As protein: CAVSGQGYLNTEAFF.

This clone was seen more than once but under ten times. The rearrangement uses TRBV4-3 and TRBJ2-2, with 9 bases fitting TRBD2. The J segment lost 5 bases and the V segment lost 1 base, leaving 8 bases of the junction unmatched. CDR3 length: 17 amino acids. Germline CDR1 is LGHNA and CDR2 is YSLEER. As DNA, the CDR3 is TGCGCCAGCAGCCAAGGGTCTCTAGCGGGAAGGACCGGGGAGCTGTTTTTT. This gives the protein CASSQGSLAGRTGELFF.

The CDR3 sequence: CASSPRQDTQYF. As DNA, the CDR3 is TGTGCCAGCTCCCCGCGGCAAGATACGCAGTATTTT. This chain uses TRBV18 with TRBJ2-3; no clear D gene. Germline lookup yields CDR1 KGHSH and CDR2 LQKENI. V shed 6 bases and J shed 5 bases, with 9 bases lying between them. The CDR3 sequence is 12 residues long. The full variable domain, rest sourced from reference TRBV18 and TRBJ2-3, is NAGVMQNPRHLVRRRGQEARLRCSPMKGHSHVYWYRQLPEEGLKFMVYLQKENIIDESGMPKERFSAEFPKEGPSILRIQQVVRGDSAAYFCASSPRQDTQYFGPGTRLTVL.

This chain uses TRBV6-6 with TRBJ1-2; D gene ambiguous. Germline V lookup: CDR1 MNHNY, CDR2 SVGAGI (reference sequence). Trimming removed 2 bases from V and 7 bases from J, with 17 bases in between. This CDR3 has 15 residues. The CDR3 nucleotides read TGTGCCAGCAGTTACAGCCGAAGAAATAATGCTGGCTACACCTTC. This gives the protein CASSYSRRNNAGYTF.

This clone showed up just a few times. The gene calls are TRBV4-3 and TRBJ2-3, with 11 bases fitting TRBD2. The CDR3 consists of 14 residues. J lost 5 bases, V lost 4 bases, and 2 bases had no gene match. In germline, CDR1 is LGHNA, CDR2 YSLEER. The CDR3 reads CASSPTSGRDTQYF. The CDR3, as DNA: TGCGCCAGCAGCCCAACTAGCGGGAGAGATACGCAGTATTTT.

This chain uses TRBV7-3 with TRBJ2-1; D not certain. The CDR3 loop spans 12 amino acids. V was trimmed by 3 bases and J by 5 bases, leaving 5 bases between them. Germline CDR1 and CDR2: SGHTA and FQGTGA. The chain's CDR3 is CASSLGNNEQFF. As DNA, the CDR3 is TGTGCCAGCAGCTTGGGCAACAATGAGCAGTTCTTC.

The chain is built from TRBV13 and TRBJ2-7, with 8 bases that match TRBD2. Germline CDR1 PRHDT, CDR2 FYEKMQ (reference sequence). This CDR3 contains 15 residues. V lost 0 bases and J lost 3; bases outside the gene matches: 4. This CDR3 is CASSLGRGGLYEQYF. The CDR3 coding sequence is TGTGCCAGCAGCTTAGGCCGGGGGGGACTCTACGAGCAGTACTTC.

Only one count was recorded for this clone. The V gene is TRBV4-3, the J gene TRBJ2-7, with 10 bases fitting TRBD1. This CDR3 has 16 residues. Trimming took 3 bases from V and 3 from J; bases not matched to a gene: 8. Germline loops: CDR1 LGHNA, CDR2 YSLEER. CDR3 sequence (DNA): TGCGCCAGCAGCCACCGACAGGGGGCGACCTACTACGAGCAGTACTTC. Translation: CASSHRQGATYYEQYF.

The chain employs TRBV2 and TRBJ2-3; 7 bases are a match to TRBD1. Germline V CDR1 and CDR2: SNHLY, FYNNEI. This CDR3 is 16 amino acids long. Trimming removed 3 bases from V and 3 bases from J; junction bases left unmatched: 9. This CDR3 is CASSEVDRVGTDTQYF. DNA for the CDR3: TGTGCCAGCAGTGAGGTCGACAGGGTGGGGACAGATACGCAGTATTTT.